This T cell receptor (beta chain) was recovered during a study of shared clonotypes between healthy human individuals. Per germline, CDR1 SNHLY and CDR2 FYNNEI. The CDR3 length is 12 residues. V gave up 6 bases and J gave up 2 bases, with 7 bases separating them. Every subset's genomic DNA went evenly onto several immunoSEQ plates. Only in-frame clones appear in the TCRdb table, and some are missing; sequencing was by immunoSEQ multiplex PCR. The sample lists more than 400,000 clones, about 96% occurring once. Subsets obtained from CD4+ cells comprised CD45RA+ naive and CD45RA-negative memory cells. Sequenced material: naive CD4+ T cells sorted from blood. The subset was: CD45RA+ positively selected. The J gene is TRBJ2-5, the V gene TRBV2; D is uncertain. This sequence was found in a woman aged 30 to 39 in good health. The CDR3 spells CASRGQQETQYF. DNA for the CDR3: TGTGCCAGCAGAGGGCAACAAGAGACCCAGTACTTC.